The 13 T cell receptor beta chains reported below all come from one sample, sequenced in a study of blood T cell repertoires in COVID-19 (TCRdb year 2020). The library was prepared using the immunoSEQ multiplex PCR assay. This immuneACCESS table, as held by TCRdb, lists in-frame sequences with V and J called but not all clones. Of the missing ones, under half trace to an unresolved V gene in checked studies; the others have no known cause. For this sample there are fewer than 150,000 clones; about four fifths appear just once. Jointly, the top ten make up about 18% of the sample. The specimen sequenced was peripheral blood. Receptors originate from a man older than 75 with acute or convalescent COVID-19.

DNA of the CDR3: TGTGCCAGCAAAAAGGGGACAGCCAGCTCCTATAATTCACCCCTCCACTTT. It translates to CASKKGTASSYNSPLHF. The rearrangement links TRBV27 to TRBJ1-6, with TRBD1 matching 7 bases. Per germline, CDR1 MNHEY and CDR2 SMNVEV (reference sequence). Trimming removed 7 bases from V and 0 bases from J; junction bases left unmatched: 9. This CDR3 comprises 17 residues.

This sequence joins TRBV5-6 and TRBJ1-1, with a weak D call TRBD1 (5 bases). V was clipped by 4 bases and J by 1 base, with 14 bases between them. The CDR3 runs 15 residues. Germline V lookup: CDR1 SGHDT, CDR2 YYEEEE. CDR3 DNA: TGTGCCAGCAGCCCCCCTGTAGGGGCGAACACTGAAGCTTTCTTT. Amino acid sequence: CASSPPVGANTEAFF.

The genes are TRBV4-3 and TRBJ2-2; TRBD1 is a possible D gene (7 bases). Trimming cost V 4 bases and J 0 bases, with 18 bases left between them. Germline V gene data show CDR1 as LGHNA and CDR2 as YSLEER. CDR3 length equals 18 residues. CDR3 nucleotide sequence: TGCGCCAGCAGCCTTCGGGACCCCAGGGGGGCGAACACCGGGGAGCTGTTTTTT. This gives the protein CASSLRDPRGANTGELFF.

The chain employs TRBV4-3 and TRBJ2-5; 8 positions agree with TRBD1. The V and J ends lost 1 base and 5 bases, in that order; junction bases with no gene match: 6. This CDR3 is 15 amino acids long. The V gene's germline CDR1 is LGHNA and CDR2 YSLEER. CDR3 residues: CASSQGGRGPETQYF. CDR3 sequence (DNA): TGCGCCAGCAGCCAAGGCGGCAGGGGGCCCGAGACCCAGTACTTC.

The sample holds a few counts of this clone. J is TRBJ1-6 and V is TRBV6-6; D gene ambiguous. V dropped 2 bases and J dropped 6 bases, with 8 bases sitting between them. The germline CDR1 and CDR2 sequences are MNHNY and SVGAGI (reference sequence). This CDR3 region has 14 residues. The DNA for the CDR3 is TGTGCCAGCAGTTACGCAGAGGCTAATTCACCCCTCCACTTT. The encoded protein is CASSYAEANSPLHF.

The V gene is TRBV9, the J gene TRBJ2-5; the D gene is possibly TRBD2 (7 bases). The CDR3 extends over 14 amino acids. The V gene's germline CDR1 is SGDLS and CDR2 YYNGEE. V was clipped by 6 bases and J by 5 bases, with 17 bases between them. The CDR3 region has the DNA TGTGCCAGCAATCCAGCGGGACAATGGGAGACCCAGTACTTC. Translation gives CASNPAGQWETQYF.

The chain links TRBV9 to TRBJ1-6, with a possible D match to TRBD1 (6 bases). V was clipped by 0 bases and J by 0 bases, with 10 bases between them. The germline gives CDR1 SGDLS, CDR2 YYNGEE. This CDR3 contains 17 residues. CDR3 amino acids: CASSVGQASSYNSPLHF. In nucleotides, the CDR3 is TGTGCCAGCAGCGTAGGACAGGCTAGCTCCTATAATTCACCCCTCCACTTT.

This chain connects TRBV2 to TRBJ1-6; the D gene is possibly TRBD1 (5 bases). The germline CDR1 and CDR2 sequences are SNHLY and FYNNEI. The CDR3 spans 16 residues. V was cut by 4 bases and J by 7 bases, with 17 bases left in between. In DNA, the CDR3 is TGTGCCAGCAGTGGCGCTGTGGGGGGAGGGAATTCACCCCTCCACTTT. Translating gives CASSGAVGGGNSPLHF.

This clone has a handful of counts. This chain uses TRBV5-6 with TRBJ1-1, with TRBD1 identical over 8 bases. The CDR3 has 17 residues. With V trimmed by 1 base and J by 0 bases, 8 bases remained unmatched. Germline values: CDR1 SGHDT, CDR2 YYEEEE. CDR3 DNA sequence: TGTGCCAGCAGCTTGCTTGGGACAGGCAGAATGAACACTGAAGCTTTCTTT. Translating it yields CASSLLGTGRMNTEAFF.

Many counts were recorded for this clone. CDR3 loop: CASSTPFSKQGAPNEQYF. CDR3 in DNA: TGTGCCAGCAGTACACCCTTCTCCAAACAGGGGGCGCCTAACGAGCAGTACTTC. The chain joins TRBV28 to TRBJ2-7; 9 bases fit TRBD1. The germline CDR1 and CDR2 sequences are MDHEN and SYDVKM. Germline trimming cut 5 bases from V and 5 bases from J; bases unmatched to any gene: 19. This CDR3 contains 18 residues.

The table lists this clone with a count of one. The chain joins TRBV5-1 to TRBJ2-2; the match to TRBD1 covers 8 bases. The V gene end was trimmed by 4 bases and the J gene end by 3 bases; junction bases not matched to a gene: 5. CDR1 SGHRS and CDR2 YFSETQ come from the germline V gene. CDR3 length: 15 amino acids. DNA for the CDR3: TGCGCCAGCAGCATACAGGGGGGAGACACCGGGGAGCTGTTTTTT. Translated: CASSIQGGDTGELFF. The full variable domain, its missing parts supplied by reference TRBV5-1 and TRBJ2-2, is KAGVTQTPRYLIKTRGQQVTLSCSPISGHRSVSWYQQTPGQGLQFLFEYFSETQRNKGNFPGRFSGRQFSNSRSEMNVSTLELGDSALYLCASSIQGGDTGELFFGEGSRLTVL.

This chain joins TRBV3-1 (or the pseudogene TRBV3-2) and TRBJ1-1, with D unclear. Trimming took 0 bases from V and 5 from J, leaving 13 bases between them. The CDR3 runs to 15 residues. Germline CDR1 and CDR2: LGHDT and YNNKEL (reference sequence). This CDR3 is CASSQDSAGKTEAFF. As DNA, the CDR3 is TGTGCCAGCAGCCAAGATTCGGCGGGGAAGACTGAAGCTTTCTTT.

This clone is a singleton in its sample. V and J are TRBV11-2 and TRBJ1-1, with D perhaps TRBD1 (6 bases). The V end was cut by 3 bases, the J end by 4 bases, with 15 bases between. The length of the CDR3 is 15 residues. Germline CDR1 reads SGHAT; CDR2 reads FQNNGV. The CDR3 here is CASSFSQGMGTEAFF. As DNA, the CDR3 is TGTGCCAGCAGCTTTTCACAGGGCATGGGCACTGAAGCTTTCTTT.